The table lists the clone carrying this T cell receptor (beta chain) with a few counts. The antigen remains unidentified. V was trimmed by 0 bases and J by 7 bases, leaving 5 bases between them. The CDR3 spans 12 residues. Germline values: CDR1 SGDLS, CDR2 YYNGEE. The record originates from a study of CD8+ T cells in alopecia areata. Study summary: Oral tofacitinib (5 to 10 mg twice daily) was administered to treated patients.

TCR sequencing used cDNA made by reverse transcription of extracted RNA. The assay was immunoSEQ multiplex PCR, and TCRdb's table has in-frame clones only and misses some. The sample yields about 120,000 clones, 58% seen once. This sample's treatment: oral pan-JAK inhibitor, 5-10 mg twice daily. CD4+ and CD8+ T cells were sorted from PBMCs stained for CD3, CD4 and CD8. Overall study results and limits: In scalp and blood during tofacitinib, many expanded lesional clones persisted.

The J gene is TRBJ2-1, the V gene TRBV9, with D unresolved. Material: CD8+ T cells sorted from blood, obtained at week 4, from a patient treated with tofacitinib. This receptor was obtained from a human donor with alopecia areata. The CDR3 loop is CASSVDWNEQFF. CDR3 bases: TGTGCCAGCAGCGTAGACTGGAATGAGCAGTTCTTC.